This TCR beta chain is from a study of T-cell memory formation after mild COVID-19. Points from the study as a whole: Clones contracting day 15 to 85 were balanced CD4/CD8; later expanders leaned CD4+.

Germline CDR1 LNHNV, CDR2 YYDKDF (reference sequence). V was trimmed by 0 bases and J by 3 bases, leaving 9 bases between them. The CDR3 loop spans 14 amino acids. TCRdb passed the 5' RACE reads through MiXCR, listing each CDR3 protein once. The sample consists of approximately 200,000 distinct CDR3 sequences, approximately 16% of them appearing once. Concerning this clonotype: Its target is not known.

The clonotype originates from an adult woman who had mild COVID-19 (a few samples of this study predate the infection). Cell type and time point are not known. This sequence joins TRBV15 and TRBJ2-7; D gene unclear. Sequencing used PBMCs or a T cell subset sorted from them (not recorded which). CDR3: CATSREPADYEQYF. CDR3 nucleotides: TGTGCCACCAGCAGAGAACCGGCGGACTACGAGCAGTACTTC.